This is a list of T cell receptor beta chains from one sample in a study of shared clonotypes between healthy human individuals. Using immunoSEQ multiplex PCR, the repertoire was profiled, and TCRdb retains in-frame clones only, with some absent. This table holds about 960,000 clones, approximately 80% found once. Sample: memory CD4+ T cells sorted from blood. All receptors come from a man in his late teens or twenties in good health. Both conserved end residues are part of each CDR3. Fields, in order: clone size, D gene, J gene, V gene, CDR3 protein, CDR3 DNA. D genes are given only for firm matches. Not all rows give a size; the values are once, few, many and, for expanded clones, a class.

>-|-|TRBJ2-4|TRBV19
CACRADRKNIQYF
TGTGCCTGCCGGGCTGACAGGAAAAACATTCAGTACTTC
>-|-|TRBJ2-6|TRBV5-4
CASSAGGNSGANVLTF
TGTGCCAGCAGCGCAGGTGGAAACTCTGGGGCCAACGTCCTGACTTTC
>-|-|TRBJ2-1|TRBV5-6
CASSLGSSYHEQFF
TGTGCCAGCAGCTTGGGGTCTAGCTACCATGAGCAGTTCTTC
>-|TRBD2|TRBJ2-1|TRBV7-9
CASSLGRSSGRVSYNEQFF
TGTGCCAGCAGCTTAGGGAGAAGTAGCGGGAGGGTGTCCTACAATGAGCAGTTCTTC
>many|TRBD2|TRBJ2-5|TRBV10-2
CASSTTSGIETQYF
TGCGCCAGCAGTACAACTAGCGGGATTGAGACCCAGTACTTC
>-|-|TRBJ2-2|TRBV4-1
CASSQDSDSYTGELFF
TGCGCCAGCAGCCAGGATTCGGACTCTTACACCGGGGAGCTGTTTTTT
>-|-|TRBJ2-7|TRBV7-2
CASSLYTPSEQYF
TGTGCCAGCAGCTTATATACCCCCAGTGAGCAGTACTTC
>-|-|TRBJ1-3|TRBV7-9
CASSLVAGAGNTIYF
TGTGCCAGCAGCTTAGTCGCAGGGGCCGGAAACACCATATATTTT
>-|TRBD1|TRBJ1-1|TRBV28
CASSWNRGPVAFF
TGTGCCAGCAGTTGGAACAGGGGGCCCGTAGCTTTCTTT
>-|TRBD1|TRBJ2-3|TRBV5-1
CASRTGDTDTQYF
TGCGCCAGCAGGACAGGGGACACAGATACGCAGTATTTT
>-|TRBD2|TRBJ2-7|TRBV5-1
CASSLGLAGADYEQYF
TGCGCCAGCAGCTTGGGACTAGCGGGAGCCGACTACGAGCAGTACTTC
>-|TRBD1|TRBJ2-7|TRBV19
CASSDRDIRNSYEQYF
TGTGCCAGTAGCGACAGGGACATCCGTAACTCCTACGAGCAGTACTTC
>-|-|TRBJ1-1|TRBV6-1
CASRRERDTEAFF
TGTGCCAGCAGGAGGGAGAGGGACACTGAAGCTTTCTTT
>-|TRBD1|TRBJ1-4|TRBV30
CAWSVGQGATNEKLFF
TGTGCCTGGAGTGTGGGACAGGGGGCAACTAATGAAAAACTGTTTTTT
>few|-|TRBJ2-1|TRBV2
CASREQGGEQFF
TGTGCCAGCAGGGAACAGGGTGGGGAGCAGTTCTTC
>-|-|TRBJ2-5|TRBV10-2
CASSDTGRPRYF
TGCGCCAGCAGTGATACCGGACGCCCCAGATACTTC
>once|-|TRBJ2-6|TRBV11-2
CASSLPPGANVLTF
TGTGCCAGCAGCTTGCCACCTGGGGCCAACGTCCTGACTTTC
>-|TRBD1|TRBJ1-1|TRBV5-6
CASSSGTGRGDTEAFF
TGTGCCAGCAGCTCTGGGACAGGTCGAGGGGACACTGAAGCTTTCTTT
>-|-|TRBJ1-5|TRBV18
CASSLYSNQPQHF
TGTGCCAGCTCACTTTATAGCAATCAGCCCCAGCATTTT
>-|TRBD2|TRBJ2-1|TRBV14
CASSPGLADNEQFF
TGTGCCAGCAGCCCCGGACTAGCGGACAATGAGCAGTTCTTC
>-|TRBD2|TRBJ2-2|TRBV2
CASRLAGGANTGELFF
TGTGCCAGCCGACTAGCGGGGGGCGCGAACACCGGGGAGCTGTTTTTT
>few|-|TRBJ1-6|TRBV2
CASSWGLDNSPLHF
TGTGCCAGCTCTTGGGGTCTGGATAATTCACCCCTCCACTTT
>once|-|TRBJ1-6|TRBV23-1
CASKATGGISPLHF
TGCGCCAGCAAAGCAACGGGGGGTATTTCACCCCTCCACTTT
>-|-|TRBJ1-2|TRBV10-3
CAISELAKGDYGYTF
TGTGCCATCAGTGAGTTGGCGAAGGGAGACTATGGCTACACCTTC
>-|-|TRBJ2-1|TRBV7-3
CASSLQARSYNEQFF
TGTGCCAGCAGCTTGCAGGCCCGCTCCTACAATGAGCAGTTCTTC
>-|-|TRBJ1-1|TRBV29-1
CSVKGRLNTEAFF
TGCAGCGTTAAAGGGCGGCTGAACACTGAAGCTTTCTTT
>-|-|TRBJ1-1|TRBV2
CASTPMGPLNTEAFF
TGTGCCAGCACCCCCATGGGACCGTTGAACACTGAAGCTTTCTTT
>-|-|TRBJ1-2|TRBV14
CASSHRGGFNYGYTF
TGTGCCAGCAGCCATCGCGGGGGGTTCAACTATGGCTACACCTTC
>-|-|TRBJ2-5|TRBV7-2
CASSPRQGETQYF
TGTGCCAGCAGCCCGAGACAAGGGGAGACCCAGTACTTC
>-|-|TRBJ1-6|TRBV19
CASHLTGTLNSPLHF
TGTGCCAGCCATCTTACCGGGACACTAAATTCACCCCTCCACTTT
>-|TRBD1|TRBJ2-7|TRBV6-5
CASQGRGFGEQYF
TGTGCCAGCCAGGGCAGGGGGTTCGGCGAGCAGTACTTC
>-|-|TRBJ2-1|TRBV5-6
CASSFQVEQFF
TGTGCCAGCAGCTTCCAGGTTGAGCAGTTCTTC
>-|TRBD1|TRBJ1-2|TRBV30
CAWTVLGGQGHYGYTF
TGTGCCTGGACAGTTCTGGGGGGACAGGGCCACTATGGCTACACCTTC
>-|-|TRBJ1-2|TRBV28
CASSLKVGGYTF
TGTGCCAGCAGTCTGAAGGTGGGAGGCTACACCTTC
>-|-|TRBJ1-5|TRBV27
CASSLIRGNQPQHF
TGTGCCAGCAGTCTTATCAGGGGTAATCAGCCCCAGCATTTT
>-|-|TRBJ1-6|TRBV5-4
CASSDAGYNSPLHF
TGTGCCAGCAGCGATGCGGGGTATAATTCACCCCTCCACTTT
>-|-|TRBJ2-2|TRBV18
CASSSGQNTGELFF
TGTGCCAGCTCATCCGGACAGAACACCGGGGAGCTGTTTTTT
>once|-|TRBJ2-1|TRBV29-1
CSVVDSGESDEQFF
TGCAGCGTTGTGGATAGCGGAGAGTCGGATGAGCAGTTCTTC
>-|-|TRBJ1-6|TRBV5-6
CASSHGQGDSPLHF
TGTGCCAGCAGCCACGGGCAGGGTGACTCACCCCTCCACTTT
>-|TRBD1|TRBJ1-2|TRBV12-5
CASGLVLRDRVKGYTF
TGTGCTAGTGGTTTGGTACTAAGGGACAGGGTGAAGGGCTACACCTTC
>once|-|TRBJ2-7|TRBV6-1
CASSEGATGLYEQYF
TGTGCCAGCAGTGAAGGGGCGACAGGTCTCTACGAGCAGTACTTC
>once|TRBD2|TRBJ2-3|TRBV7-8
CASSGLDSTDTQYF
TGTGCCAGCAGCGGACTAGACAGCACAGATACGCAGTATTTT
>-|-|TRBJ2-7|TRBV18
CASSPWGNEQYF
TGTGCCAGCTCACCTTGGGGTAACGAGCAGTACTTC
>many|TRBD1|TRBJ1-2|TRBV19
CATPGGRKSIVNGYTF
TGTGCCACCCCAGGGGGACGGAAGTCGATTGTGAATGGCTACACCTTC
>-|-|TRBJ2-1|TRBV27
CASSFRQTHGNEQFF
TGTGCCAGCAGTTTCCGGCAGACCCACGGGAATGAGCAGTTCTTC
>-|-|TRBJ1-1|TRBV19
CASSIQGANTEAFF
TGTGCCAGTAGTATTCAAGGGGCGAACACTGAAGCTTTCTTT
>-|-|TRBJ1-5|TRBV5-1
CASSSGDGFNQPQHF
TGCGCCAGCAGCTCGGGGGACGGTTTCAATCAGCCCCAGCATTTT
>-|-|TRBJ1-2|TRBV7-2
CASSLARQGYTF
TGTGCCAGCAGCTTGGCCAGGCAAGGCTACACCTTC
>-|TRBD1|TRBJ2-1|TRBV27
CASSLLHKGQLLEQFF
TGTGCCAGCAGCCTACTCCATAAGGGACAGTTACTTGAGCAGTTCTTC
>-|-|TRBJ1-5|TRBV10-3
CAISEPGNQPQHF
TGTGCCATCAGTGAGCCAGGGAATCAGCCCCAGCATTTT
>-|-|TRBJ2-4|TRBV21-1
CASSRGQGEGGLAKNIQYF
TGTGCCAGCAGCCGCGGACAGGGCGAAGGGGGACTAGCCAAAAACATTCAGTACTTC